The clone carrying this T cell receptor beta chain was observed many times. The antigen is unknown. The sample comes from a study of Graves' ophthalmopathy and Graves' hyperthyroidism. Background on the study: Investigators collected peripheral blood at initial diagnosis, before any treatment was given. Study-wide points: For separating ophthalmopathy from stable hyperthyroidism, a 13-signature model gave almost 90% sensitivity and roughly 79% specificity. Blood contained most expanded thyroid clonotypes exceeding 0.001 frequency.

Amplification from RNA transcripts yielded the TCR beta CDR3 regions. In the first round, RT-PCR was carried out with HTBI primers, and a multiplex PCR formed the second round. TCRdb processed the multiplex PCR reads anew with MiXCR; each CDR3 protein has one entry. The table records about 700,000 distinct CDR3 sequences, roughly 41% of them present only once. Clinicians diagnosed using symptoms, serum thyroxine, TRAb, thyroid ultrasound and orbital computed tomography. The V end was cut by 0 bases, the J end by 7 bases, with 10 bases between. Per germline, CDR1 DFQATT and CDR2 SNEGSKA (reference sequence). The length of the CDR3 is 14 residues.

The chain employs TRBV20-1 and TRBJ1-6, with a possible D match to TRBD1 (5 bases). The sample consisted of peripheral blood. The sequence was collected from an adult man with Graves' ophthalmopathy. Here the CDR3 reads CSAREGQNNSPLHF. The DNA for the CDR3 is TGCAGTGCTAGAGAGGGGCAGAACAATTCACCCCTCCACTTT.